Presented here are 6 T cell receptor beta chains from one specimen sequenced in a study of blood T cells in healthy people across ages. A sample-barcoded 5' primer and a J-beta primer mix were used in a second PCR of roughly 7 to 11 cycles. TCRdb re-called the 5' RACE reads through MiXCR, storing one row per CDR3 protein. The sample holds about a million distinct CDR3 sequences, 48% seen once. The sequenced material came from blood. All receptors derive from a man aged 25 to 40 in good health.

This clonotype has a handful of counts. This rearrangement joins TRBV3-1 to TRBJ2-4; D is ambiguous. This CDR3 has 14 amino acids. The germline CDR1 and CDR2 sequences are LGHDT and YNNKEL (reference sequence). The V end lost 1 base, the J end lost 7 bases, and 11 bases lay between the germline ends. CDR3 in DNA: TGTGCCAGCAGCCAAGGCAGTAGTCGGAACATTCAGTACTTC. This sequence encodes CASSQGSSRNIQYF.

The chain is built from TRBV4-3 and TRBJ2-3; D not certain. With 6 bases removed from V and 4 bases from J, the gap between germline ends came to 11 bases. CDR3 length equals 13 residues. The germline gives CDR1 LGHNA, CDR2 YSLEER. Here the CDR3 reads CASSVWTADTQYF. The CDR3 DNA reads as TGCGCCAGCAGTGTCTGGACGGCAGATACGCAGTATTTT.

V is TRBV29-1 and J is TRBJ1-2; D is undetermined. Trimming cost V 0 bases and J 8 bases, with 16 bases left between them. This CDR3 has 14 amino acids. The germline V gene has CDR1 SQVTM and CDR2 ANQGSEA. The CDR3 nucleotides are TGCAGCGTTGAAGACTCCCGGGGATTGGAAGGCTACACCTTC. Its protein is CSVEDSRGLEGYTF.

The V and J genes are TRBV20-1 and TRBJ1-6, with 9 nucleotides matching TRBD1. This CDR3 is built from 15 residues. Germline CDR1 and CDR2: DFQATT and SNEGSKA (reference sequence). The J segment lost 6 bases and the V segment lost 3 bases, leaving 6 bases of the junction unmatched. The CDR3 here is CSASKETGGNSPLHF. The CDR3 region has the DNA TGCAGTGCTAGTAAGGAGACAGGGGGTAATTCACCCCTCCACTTT.

The chain uses TRBV7-3 and TRBJ2-1; 11 bases are a match to TRBD2. The CDR3 contains 16 residues. Trimming cost V 3 bases and J 2 bases; bases outside gene matches: 3. CDR1 SGHTA and CDR2 FQGTGA come from the germline V gene. The CDR3, as DNA: TGTGCCAGCAGCTTTTCTAGCGGGGGGCCCTACAATGAGCAGTTCTTC. As protein: CASSFSSGGPYNEQFF.

The chain combines TRBV6-1 with TRBJ2-7; D assignment may be TRBD1 or TRBD2 (7 bases each). The CDR3 has 15 amino acids. The V gene lost 1 base and the J gene lost 2 bases, with 12 bases spanning the gap. CDR1 and CDR2 from the germline V gene are MNHNS and SASEGT. CDR3 nucleotide sequence: TGTGCCAGCAGTGAAGTGGGGGGGACAGCCTACGAGCAGTACTTC. It yields the protein CASSEVGGTAYEQYF.